The present T cell receptor (beta chain) was sequenced within a study of shared clonotypes between healthy human individuals. Study in general: Each donor had three CD4 naive, three CD4 memory, two CD8 naive and one CD8 memory plate.

Points on this clone: Antigen: not known.

Trimming removed 5 bases from V and 9 bases from J; junction bases left unmatched: 11. The germline CDR1 and CDR2 sequences are SGHTS and YDEGEE. CDR3 size: 15 residues. Broader study findings: The diversity represented, both genetic and in exposure history, was limited by few donors.

On sorted subsets, replicate PCRs used approximately 200 ng DNA, or tens of thousands of T cell genomes. Clones were sequenced by immunoSEQ multiplex PCR, and TCRdb holds only the in-frame ones, with some missing. The data contain about 2.4 million clones, about 92% of them singletons. Sequenced sample: naive CD4+ T cells sorted from blood. Noted subset: CD45RA+ positively selected. This TCR was sampled from a man younger than 35 in good health. The chain combines TRBV5-8 with TRBJ2-1; 10 nucleotides agree with TRBD2. This chain's CDR3 is CASRSGTSAFGEQFF. CDR3 coding DNA: TGTGCCAGCAGGTCCGGGACTAGCGCCTTCGGTGAGCAGTTCTTC.